The 7 T cell receptor beta chains below were found in one sample sequenced in a study of beta chain features in type 1 diabetes. These receptors' targets are unknown. The investigators reverse transcribed all of the isolated RNA, so they sequenced expressed TCRB transcripts. Some clones are missing from TCRdb's copy, which holds only in-frame ones; the method was immunoSEQ multiplex PCR. The sample has hundreds of thousands of clones, 14% to 15% seen once; the top ten hold 0.015%. General observations from the study: The study found moderately but significantly shorter TCRB CDR3s in all four CD4+ subsets of Type 1 diabetes patients.

Sequencing was carried out using naive CD4+ T cells from blood. These receptors were taken from a man younger than 30 with type 1 diabetes.

This clone was seen more than once but under ten times. The chain couples TRBV30 to TRBJ2-5; D gene unclear. CDR3 length: 13 amino acids. CDR1 is GTSNPN and CDR2 is SVGIG in the germline V gene (reference sequence). The ends were cut back, 0 bases at V and 1 base at J, with 6 bases in the middle. The DNA of the CDR3 is TGTGCCTGGAGTGTCCGTCTCCAAGAGACCCAGTACTTC. Translated, it gives CAWSVRLQETQYF.

The V call is TRBV7-8, the J call TRBJ2-2; tentatively, D is TRBD2 (6 bases). The germline CDR1 and CDR2 sequences are SGHVS and FQNEAQ. V was clipped by 3 bases and J by 2 bases, with 16 bases between them. This CDR3 is 17 amino acids long. The CDR3 sequence: CASSFRIGGKNTGELFF. Here the CDR3 DNA reads TGTGCCAGCAGCTTCCGGATTGGGGGGAAAAACACCGGGGAGCTGTTTTTT.

This clone came up a few times. The chain couples TRBV5-4 to TRBJ2-2, with D perhaps TRBD2 (5 bases). Trimming removed 0 bases from V and 5 bases from J, with 14 bases in between. Germline V gene lookup returns CDR1 SGHNT and CDR2 YYREEE (reference sequence). The CDR3 sequence is 16 residues long. The CDR3 DNA follows: TGTGCCAGCAGCTTGGGTGGTCGGGAATGGACCGGGGAGCTGTTTTTT. Translating gives CASSLGGREWTGELFF.

This clone was seen a handful of times. The chain couples TRBV19 to TRBJ2-4; D not resolved. This CDR3 region has 15 residues. Trimming took off 7 bases at V and 1 base at J, with 14 bases between the two ends. Germline CDR1 LNHDA, CDR2 SQIVND (reference sequence). CDR3 region: CASTPVFRAKNIQYF. DNA of the CDR3: TGTGCCAGTACTCCCGTCTTCCGGGCCAAAAACATTCAGTACTTC.

CDR3 sequence: CSVDQGNTGELFF. CDR3 nucleotide sequence: TGCAGCGTTGACCAGGGGAACACCGGGGAGCTGTTTTTT. V gene TRBV29-1 combines with J gene TRBJ2-2; TRBD1 is a possible D gene (5 bases). CDR3 length equals 13 residues. Germline V lookup: CDR1 SQVTM, CDR2 ANQGSEA. With 3 bases removed from V and 1 base from J, the gap between germline ends came to 6 bases.

V is TRBV9 and J is TRBJ2-5, with D tentatively TRBD1 (5 bases). Germline CDR1 SGDLS, CDR2 YYNGEE. V lost 2 bases and J lost 2, with 7 bases in between. The CDR3 runs 13 residues. For the CDR3, the DNA is TGTGCCAGCAGCGTCAACAGGCAAGAGACCCAGTACTTC. Translated: CASSVNRQETQYF.

This chain uses TRBV5-1 with TRBJ2-3; 7 bases fit TRBD2. J was trimmed by 6 bases and V by 2 bases; bases with no gene match: 6. The CDR3 totals 14 residues. The V gene's germline CDR1 is SGHRS and CDR2 YFSETQ. The CDR3 DNA reads as TGCGCCAGCAGCTTTGGCGGGAGTTTTGATACGCAGTATTTT. Amino acids: CASSFGGSFDTQYF.